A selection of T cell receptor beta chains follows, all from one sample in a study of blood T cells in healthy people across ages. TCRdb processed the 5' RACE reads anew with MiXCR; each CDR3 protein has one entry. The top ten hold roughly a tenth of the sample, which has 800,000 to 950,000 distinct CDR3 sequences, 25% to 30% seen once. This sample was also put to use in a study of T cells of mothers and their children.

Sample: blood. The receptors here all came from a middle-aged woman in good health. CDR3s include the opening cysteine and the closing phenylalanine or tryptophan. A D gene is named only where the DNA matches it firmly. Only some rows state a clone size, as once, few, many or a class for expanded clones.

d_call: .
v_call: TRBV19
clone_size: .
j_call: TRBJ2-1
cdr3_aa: CASSMDYRYNEQFF
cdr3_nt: TGTGCCAGTAGTATGGACTATCGCTACAATGAGCAGTTCTTC

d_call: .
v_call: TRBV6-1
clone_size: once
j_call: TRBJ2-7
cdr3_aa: CASSPPGGRGDYEQYF
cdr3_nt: TGTGCCAGCAGCCCCCCCGGGGGAAGGGGCGATTACGAGCAGTACTTC

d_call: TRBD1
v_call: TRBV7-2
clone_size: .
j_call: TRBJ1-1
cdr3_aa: CASLPHTGALNTEAFF
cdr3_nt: TGTGCCAGCCTCCCTCATACAGGGGCTTTGAACACTGAAGCTTTCTTT

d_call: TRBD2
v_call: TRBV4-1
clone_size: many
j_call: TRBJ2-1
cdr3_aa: CASSQDRTSGWDEQFF
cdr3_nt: TGCGCCAGCAGCCAAGATCGGACTAGCGGATGGGATGAGCAGTTCTTC

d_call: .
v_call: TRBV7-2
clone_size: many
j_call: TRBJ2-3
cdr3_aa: CASSWGLGDTQYF
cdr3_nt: TGTGCCAGCAGCTGGGGACTCGGCGATACGCAGTATTTT

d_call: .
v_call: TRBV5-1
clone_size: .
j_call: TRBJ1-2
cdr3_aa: CASSRRSGQVNYGYTF
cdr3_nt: TGCGCCAGCAGCCGAAGATCAGGGCAGGTTAACTATGGCTACACCTTC

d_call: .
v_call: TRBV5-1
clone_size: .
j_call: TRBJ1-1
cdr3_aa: CASSLALEKNTEAFF
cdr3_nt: TGCGCCAGCAGCTTGGCCTTGGAGAAGAACACTGAAGCTTTCTTT

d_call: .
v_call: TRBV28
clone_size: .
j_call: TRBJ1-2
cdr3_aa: CASISSIGGVGHTF
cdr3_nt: TGTGCCAGCATTTCCTCCATAGGGGGTGTTGGCCACACCTTC

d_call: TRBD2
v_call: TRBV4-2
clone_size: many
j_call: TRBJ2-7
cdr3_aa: CASSQESSASGGNEQYF
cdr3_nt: TGTGCCAGCAGCCAAGAAAGTTCGGCTAGCGGGGGGAACGAGCAGTACTTC

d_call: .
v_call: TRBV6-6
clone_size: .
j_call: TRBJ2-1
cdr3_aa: CASSYSSWAEQFF
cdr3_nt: TGTGCCAGCAGTTACTCTAGCTGGGCTGAGCAGTTCTTC

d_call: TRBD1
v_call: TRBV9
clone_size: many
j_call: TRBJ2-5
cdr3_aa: CASSVEGQAQETQYF
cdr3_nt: TGTGCCAGCAGCGTAGAGGGACAGGCTCAAGAGACCCAGTACTTC

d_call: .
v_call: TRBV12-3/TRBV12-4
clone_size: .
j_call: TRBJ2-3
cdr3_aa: CASSSTRPGDTQYF
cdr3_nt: TGTGCCAGCAGCTCAACGAGGCCGGGAGATACGCAGTATTTT

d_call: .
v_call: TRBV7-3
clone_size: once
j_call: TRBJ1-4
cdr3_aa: CASSFSHTIAYGEKLFF
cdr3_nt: TGTGCCAGCAGCTTTTCCCACACCATAGCCTACGGTGAAAAACTGTTTTTT

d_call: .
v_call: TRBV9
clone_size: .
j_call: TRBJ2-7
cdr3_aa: CASSVQGINEQYF
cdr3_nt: TGTGCCAGCAGCGTACAAGGGATCAACGAGCAGTACTTC

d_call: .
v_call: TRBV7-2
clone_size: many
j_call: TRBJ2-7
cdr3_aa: CASSLVGASRNYEQYF
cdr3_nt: TGTGCCAGCAGCTTAGTAGGGGCCAGCCGTAACTACGAGCAGTACTTC

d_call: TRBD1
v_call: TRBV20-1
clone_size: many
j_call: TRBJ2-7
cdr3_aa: CSARSLDRAYEQYF
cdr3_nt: TGCAGTGCTAGATCCCTGGACAGGGCCTACGAGCAGTACTTC

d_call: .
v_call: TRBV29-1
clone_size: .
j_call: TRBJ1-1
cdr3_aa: CSVDDGVAFF
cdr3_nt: TGCAGCGTGGATGACGGGGTGGCTTTCTTT

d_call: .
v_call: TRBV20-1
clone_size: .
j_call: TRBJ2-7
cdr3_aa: CSARPLGQSYEQYF
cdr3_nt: TGCAGTGCTAGACCTCTAGGGCAGTCCTACGAGCAGTACTTC

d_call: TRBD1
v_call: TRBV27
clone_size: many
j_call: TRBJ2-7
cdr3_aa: CASRSETGYPYEQYF
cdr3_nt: TGTGCCAGCCGCTCCGAGACAGGGTACCCCTACGAGCAGTACTTC

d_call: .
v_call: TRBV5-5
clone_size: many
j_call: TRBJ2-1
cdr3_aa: CASSPDSHRAGNEQFF
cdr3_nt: TGTGCCAGCAGCCCCGATTCCCACAGGGCTGGCAATGAGCAGTTCTTC

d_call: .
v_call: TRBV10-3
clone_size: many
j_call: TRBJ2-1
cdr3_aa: CAISGAGTGLYNEQFF
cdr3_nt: TGTGCCATCAGTGGAGCTGGTACAGGGCTTTACAATGAGCAGTTCTTC

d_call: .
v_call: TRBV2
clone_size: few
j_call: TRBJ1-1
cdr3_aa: CASRRAVNTEAFF
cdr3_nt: TGTGCCAGCAGAAGAGCGGTGAACACTGAAGCTTTCTTT

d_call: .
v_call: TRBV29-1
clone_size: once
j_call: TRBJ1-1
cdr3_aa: CSVGTPWGEAFF
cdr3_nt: TGCAGCGTAGGGACGCCGTGGGGGGAAGCTTTCTTT

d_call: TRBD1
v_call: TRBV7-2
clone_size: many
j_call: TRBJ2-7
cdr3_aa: CASSSTGVLRGEQYF
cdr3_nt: TGTGCCAGCAGCTCGACAGGGGTTCTACGGGGGGAGCAGTACTTC

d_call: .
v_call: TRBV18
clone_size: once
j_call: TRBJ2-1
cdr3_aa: CASSHLDRYNEQFF
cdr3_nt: TGTGCCAGCTCTCATCTAGACAGATACAATGAGCAGTTCTTC

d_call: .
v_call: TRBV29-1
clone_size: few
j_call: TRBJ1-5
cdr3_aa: CSVEGYQGSQSQHF
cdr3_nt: TGCAGCGTTGAAGGTTACCAGGGGTCCCAGTCCCAGCATTTT

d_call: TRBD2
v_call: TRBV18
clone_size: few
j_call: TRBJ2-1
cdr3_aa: CATEGTRGYNEQFF
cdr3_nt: TGTGCCACCGAGGGGACTAGGGGCTACAATGAGCAGTTCTTC

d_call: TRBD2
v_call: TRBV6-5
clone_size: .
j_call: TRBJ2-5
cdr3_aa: CASSRAGGTDEQYF
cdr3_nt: TGTGCCAGCAGCCGAGCGGGGGGGACGGATGAGCAGTACTTC

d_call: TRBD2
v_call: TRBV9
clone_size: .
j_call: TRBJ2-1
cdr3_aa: CASSVEGTSGYEQFF
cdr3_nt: TGTGCCAGCAGCGTAGAAGGGACTAGCGGCTATGAGCAGTTCTTC